This T cell receptor (beta chain) stems from a study of T cell responses to AZD1222 COVID-19 vaccine (dated by TCRdb to about 2021). With regard to the full study: TCR sequencing was performed for roughly 250 trial participants, of whom roughly 200 were given two doses of AZD1222 and approximately 26 were given two doses of MenACWY control vaccine. Trial participants were enrolled by age into subgroups of 18-55, 56-69 and 70-plus years, and around 150, 28 and 57 TCR-sequenced participants, respectively, were included in these subgroups.

Overall study outcomes, separate from this receptor: Vaccine-associated CD4 TCRs spanned the whole spike protein, with dominant responses in regions 160-218 and 743-854. Participants were mostly white British and included more females than males, and it was suggested by the authors that clonal diversity may have been underestimated. Nearly half of unique spike-specific TCRs reportedly recognized epitopes outside regions mutated in the B.1.351 and B.1.1.7 variants. Because no day 14 peak-response samples were available, the repertoires could be characterized only after the peak T cell response. Only five or six AZD1222 recipients were SARS-CoV-2 seropositive at baseline, limiting conclusions about previously exposed vaccinees. After two AZD1222 doses, spike-specific TCR breadth and depth were significantly higher than at day 0 and than in MenACWY recipients. In the small 56-69-year group, the increase in depth fell short of significance, most likely because of low power.

From the germline V gene, CDR1 is SGHAT and CDR2 is FQNNGV. The germline V and J ends show losses of 1 base and 7 bases respectively, and no gene match explains 8 bases of the junction. From cysteine to phenylalanine, the CDR3 is 16 amino acids long. The read is trimmed to its CDR3 DNA, 48 bases read in frame from base 1. This clone was observed a single time. This clone's antigen is unknown. No qualities accompany the bases; no much larger clone lies one base away. The CDR3 regions of human TCRbeta chains were subjected to immunosequencing. The authors processed their data as follows. Repertoire TCRs were checked for matches against a reference library of SARS-CoV-2-specific TCRs that had been generated using the MIRA antigen-specificity platform. Breadth was defined as the fraction of unique TCRs that were SARS-CoV-2-associated, and depth was defined as the fraction of total T cells that were SARS-CoV-2-associated. Using the MIRA data, each spike-specific TCR was assigned both to the spike region to which the TCR was reactive and to a CD4 or CD8 class. Log10-transformed breadth and depth values were compared by one-way ANOVA with Sidak's multiple comparisons tests. TCRdb provides this immuneACCESS table in a form limited to in-frame rearrangements. Some clones are lacking; in checked studies, under half of them reflect an unresolved V gene, and why the rest are absent is not known. That table gives V, J and clone size, and the DNA gave D and trimming. Within this sample are 70,000 or so clones, with around four fifths of them counted one time only. Together, the top ten hold around 27% of the sample.

The time point label corresponds to: about 28 days (+/-7) after the second vaccine dose. AZD1222 recipients with second doses at about 4 weeks or about 12 weeks were pooled, because spike-specific TCR depth and breadth did not differ between schedules. Vaccinee samples were obtained from the UK trials COV001 and COV002, which included a single-blind randomized controlled phase 2/3 trial of AZD1222 (ChAdOx1 nCoV-19) in healthy adults. Trial participant PBMC samples were collected at day 0 and day 28 after the second dose for TCRbeta chain sequencing. This TCR came from an adult who received the AZD1222 COVID-19 vaccine. The V and J genes are TRBV11-2 and TRBJ2-1, with 9 middle bases fitting TRBD1. Sequences were derived from peripheral blood, sampled 28 days after the second AZD1222 dose. The CDR3 here reads CASSLAGTGYPNEQFF. Read as DNA, the sequence is TGTGCCAGCAGCTTAGCCGGGACAGGGTACCCAAATGAGCAGTTCTTC.